These 21 T cell receptor beta chains came from one sample sequenced in a study of T cell responses to AZD1222 COVID-19 vaccine. Sequencing used immunoSEQ multiplex PCR; TCRdb keeps in-frame clones, though not all of them. The sample holds 95,000 to 150,000 clones; roughly nine tenths are singletons and the top ten take 2.5% to 4%. This specimen was peripheral blood, taken on day 0 of AZD1222 vaccination. These receptors all stem from an adult in good health.

The chain links TRBV7-9 to TRBJ1-1; D is unclear. V was trimmed by 4 bases and J by 10 bases, leaving 16 bases between them. Germline-derived CDR1 and CDR2 are SEHNR and FQNEAQ (reference sequence). The CDR3 sequence is 13 residues long. This CDR3 reads CASSSGRTSVAFF. The DNA of the CDR3 is TGTGCCAGCAGCTCTGGCCGGACCTCGGTAGCTTTCTTT. Full variable domain (rest looked up from reference TRBV7-9 and TRBJ1-1): DTGVSQNPRHKITKRGQNVTFRCDPISEHNRLYWYRQTLGQGPEFLTYFQNEAQLEKSRLLSDRFSAERPKGSFSTLEIQRTEQGDSAMYLCASSSGRTSVAFFGQGTRLTVV.

This sequence joins TRBV5-1 and TRBJ1-1; 10 bases map to TRBD1. Germline V gene sequence: CDR1 SGHRS, CDR2 YFSETQ. This CDR3 is 14 amino acids long. Trimming cost V 5 bases and J 8 bases; bases outside gene matches: 9. CDR3 nucleotide sequence: TGCGCCAGCAGGACAGGGGGCCCCTCGGGAGAAGCTTTCTTT. Its protein product is CASRTGGPSGEAFF.

The V call is TRBV4-2, the J call TRBJ2-3; D may match TRBD1 or TRBD2 (5 bases each). V lost 1 base and J 4 bases, leaving 15 bases between the germline ends. The CDR3 length is 16 residues. Germline loops: CDR1 LGHNA, CDR2 YNFKEQ. The CDR3 reads CASSQGVGDTPDTQYF. For the CDR3, the DNA is TGTGCCAGCAGCCAAGGGGTGGGGGATACTCCAGATACGCAGTATTTT.

The chain carries TRBV28 and TRBJ1-6; D is unclear. Germline CDR1 and CDR2: MDHEN and SYDVKM. The CDR3 spans 12 residues. The V end lost 4 bases, the J end lost 9 bases, and 7 bases lay between the germline ends. CDR3 nucleotides: TGTGCCAGCAGTTCGGGCCCTTCACCCCTCCACTTT. Its translation is CASSSGPSPLHF.

This chain uses TRBV7-8 with TRBJ2-5, with 9 bases matching TRBD2. CDR1 is SGHVS, CDR2 FQNEAQ, per germline. This CDR3 is 16 amino acids long. The V gene end was trimmed by 1 base and the J gene end by 3 bases; junction bases not matched to a gene: 6. The CDR3 reads CASSLGRAGGKETQYF. The CDR3 DNA reads as TGTGCCAGCAGCTTAGGGAGAGCGGGGGGAAAAGAGACCCAGTACTTC.

The CDR3 here is CASSLVNYGYTF. In nucleotides, the CDR3 is TGTGCCAGCAGCTTAGTTAACTATGGCTACACCTTC. The V gene is TRBV7-2, the J gene TRBJ1-2, with no clear D. This CDR3 spans 12 amino acids. Germline V gene data show CDR1 as SGHTA and CDR2 as FQGNSA. Between the trimmed V and J ends, which lost 1 base and 1 base, there was a span of 1 base.

The rearrangement links TRBV7-8 to TRBJ2-7, with 8 bases that match TRBD1. The germline V gene encodes CDR1 SGHVS and CDR2 FQNEAQ. The CDR3 is made up of 14 amino acids. With 1 base clipped from V and 5 bases from J, the junction kept 4 bases outside the gene matches. The CDR3 DNA sequence: TGTGCCAGCAGCTTAGAACAGGGGGAGAACGAGCAGTACTTC. Residues: CASSLEQGENEQYF.

This clone occurred once. The chain joins TRBV4-2 to TRBJ1-6; D gene ambiguous. The CDR3 loop spans 12 amino acids. CDR1 LGHNA and CDR2 YNFKEQ come from the germline V gene. Trimming removed 3 bases from V and 9 bases from J, with 6 bases in between. CDR3 protein: CASSQGFSPLHF. CDR3 DNA: TGTGCCAGCAGCCAGGGGTTTTCACCCCTCCACTTT.

J is TRBJ1-2 and V is TRBV28; the match to TRBD1 covers 7 bases. Germline trimming cut 8 bases from V and 7 bases from J; bases unmatched to any gene: 4. The germline CDR1 and CDR2 sequences are MDHEN and SYDVKM. This CDR3 has 11 residues. The chain's CDR3 is CASGTGAGYTF. CDR3 sequence (DNA): TGTGCCAGCGGTACAGGGGCTGGCTACACCTTC.

V is TRBV9 and J is TRBJ1-3; 7 positions agree with TRBD1. Germline V lookup: CDR1 SGDLS, CDR2 YYNGEE. Trimming removed 0 bases from V and 0 bases from J; junction bases left unmatched: 9. This CDR3 spans 18 amino acids. Written as DNA, the CDR3 is TGTGCCAGCAGCGTAGGAGGGACAGCCATCTCCTCTGGAAACACCATATATTTT. Translating gives CASSVGGTAISSGNTIYF.

The genes are TRBV7-6 and TRBJ2-7, with TRBD2 matching 10 bases. CDR3 length: 14 residues. Per the germline V gene, CDR1 is SGHVS and CDR2 is FNYEAQ. The ends lost 6 bases at V and 8 bases at J; junction bases unmatched: 10. As DNA, the CDR3 is TGTGCCAGCAGACCCGGGACTAGCGACCCGAAGCAGTACTTC. This gives the protein CASRPGTSDPKQYF.

V is TRBV5-4 and J is TRBJ1-6; no clear D gene. From germline, CDR1 is SGHNT and CDR2 YYREEE (reference sequence). Trimming removed 0 bases at V and 13 bases at J, with 8 bases between. The CDR3 is 12 residues long. CDR3: CASSLGAFPLHF. The CDR3 nucleotides read TGTGCCAGCAGCTTGGGGGCTTTCCCCCTCCACTTT.

The chain links TRBV19 to TRBJ2-5; the D gene is possibly TRBD1 (5 bases). The germline CDR1 and CDR2 sequences are LNHDA and SQIVND (reference sequence). CDR3 length: 16 residues. V lost 5 bases and J lost 4, with 20 bases in between. CDR3 DNA: TGTGCCAGTAGTGGCCGGCAGGGCGATGTTTCAGAGACCCAGTACTTC. This encodes CASSGRQGDVSETQYF.

The chain links TRBV2 to TRBJ1-3; D gene uncertain. This CDR3 has 14 amino acids. V was clipped by 2 bases and J by 5 bases, with 10 bases between them. CDR1 SNHLY and CDR2 FYNNEI come from the germline V gene. CDR3 residues: CASSESLLRNTIYF. CDR3 nucleotides: TGTGCCAGCAGTGAAAGTCTCCTTAGAAACACCATATATTTT.

The chain is built from TRBV5-1 and TRBJ1-2; maybe TRBD1 (6 bases). CDR3 length: 12 residues. Trimming took off 3 bases at V and 7 bases at J, with 10 bases between the two ends. The germline CDR1 and CDR2 sequences are SGHRS and YFSETQ. CDR3 region: CASSSQGIGYTF. Written as DNA, the CDR3 is TGCGCCAGCAGCTCCCAGGGGATTGGCTACACCTTC.

The chain links TRBV28 to TRBJ2-2, with 8 bases fitting TRBD1. Germline CDR1 and CDR2: MDHEN and SYDVKM. The length of the CDR3 is 14 residues. Trimming removed 4 bases from V and 4 bases from J; junction bases left unmatched: 2. The CDR3 is CASSSQGGTGELFF. CDR3 nucleotide sequence: TGTGCCAGCAGTTCACAGGGGGGCACCGGGGAGCTGTTTTTT.

This rearrangement joins TRBV6-1 to TRBJ2-7, with a weak D call TRBD1 (6 bases). Germline-derived CDR1 and CDR2 are MNHNS and SASEGT. The ends were cut back, 1 base at V and 2 bases at J, with 12 bases in the middle. This CDR3 has 15 amino acids. The CDR3 loop is CASSEGLQGPYEQYF. The CDR3 DNA reads as TGTGCCAGCAGTGAAGGGTTACAGGGCCCCTACGAGCAGTACTTC.

This clone was found once. The V call is TRBV5-1, the J call TRBJ1-3; D uncertain. This CDR3 region has 14 residues. CDR1 is SGHRS, CDR2 YFSETQ, per germline. Trimming removed 3 bases from V and 3 bases from J, with 10 bases in between. The CDR3 DNA is TGCGCCAGCAGCTCGAGGGCCCTTGGAAACACCATATATTTT. Residues: CASSSRALGNTIYF.

The chain couples TRBV7-3 to TRBJ1-1; D is ambiguous. Trimming shortened V by 2 bases and J by 1 base, and 8 bases separated the two germline ends. From germline, CDR1 is SGHTA and CDR2 FQGTGA. The CDR3 spans 14 residues. The CDR3 region has the DNA TGTGCCAGCAGCTTATACCCGGGGAACACTGAAGCTTTCTTT. It yields the protein CASSLYPGNTEAFF.

The chain recombines TRBV15 with TRBJ2-4; TRBD1 or TRBD2 may be the D gene (6 bases each). Looked up from germline, CDR1 is LNHNV and CDR2 is YYDKDF (reference sequence). V lost 5 bases and J lost 4, with 15 bases in between. This CDR3 contains 15 residues. The CDR3 region has the DNA TGTGCCACCAGCGCGAGGGGGGCAGGGAAAAACATTCAGTACTTC. Translating it yields CATSARGAGKNIQYF.

This chain links TRBV6-4 with TRBJ2-1; TRBD2 agrees at 12 bases. The V gene end was trimmed by 4 bases and the J gene end by 2 bases; junction bases not matched to a gene: 0. CDR3 length: 15 amino acids. Germline CDR1 is MRHNA and CDR2 is SNTAGT. The CDR3 here is CASSGTSGTYNEQFF. Written as DNA, the CDR3 is TGTGCCAGCAGTGGGACTAGCGGGACCTACAATGAGCAGTTCTTC.